This TCR beta chain was identified in a study of cytomegalovirus exposure and HLA in healthy donors. Whole-study context: Sequencing of approximately 190 million T cells in an earlier analysis found about 120 million unique TCR beta sequences.

Vbeta (60) and Jbeta (13) primers were used in the PCR. The assay was immunoSEQ multiplex PCR, and TCRdb's table has in-frame clones only and misses some. The data show about 160,000 clones, with more than 65% seen just once and 1.3% held by the top ten. Study observations and caveats: Specificity for CMV antigens was confirmed in vitro for a few of the CMV-associated chains. In a later analysis, approximately 18,000 TCR beta sequences were associated with HLA alleles at 0.05 false discovery rate. A prior analysis recorded that most TCR beta V segments were productive about 87% or about 30% of the time.

A remark on this clone: Antigen specificity is unknown.

Per the germline V gene, CDR1 is MNHEY and CDR2 is SVGAGI. V dropped 4 bases and J dropped 8 bases, with 14 bases sitting between them. The CDR3 sequence is 13 residues long. The rearrangement links TRBV6-5 to TRBJ2-5; D not resolved. The origin of this receptor is a man younger than 45 in good health and CMV-seronegative. Material for sequencing was PBMCs. The chain's CDR3 is CASSLRALRTQYF. CDR3 nucleotides: TGTGCCAGCAGTTTAAGAGCCCTGCGAACCCAGTACTTC.